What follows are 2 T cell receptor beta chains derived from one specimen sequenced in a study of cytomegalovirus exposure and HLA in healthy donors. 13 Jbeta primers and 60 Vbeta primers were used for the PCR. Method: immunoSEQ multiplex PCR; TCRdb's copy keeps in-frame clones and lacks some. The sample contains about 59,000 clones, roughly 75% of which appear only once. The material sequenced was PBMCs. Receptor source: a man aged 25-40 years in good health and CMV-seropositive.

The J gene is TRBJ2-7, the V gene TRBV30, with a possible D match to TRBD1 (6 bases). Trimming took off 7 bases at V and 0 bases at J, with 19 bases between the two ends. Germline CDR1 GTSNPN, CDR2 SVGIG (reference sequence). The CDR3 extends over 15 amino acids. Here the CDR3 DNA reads TGTGCCTCCCAACAAGGACAGCATAGCTCCTACGAGCAGTACTTC. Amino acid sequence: CASQQGQHSSYEQYF.

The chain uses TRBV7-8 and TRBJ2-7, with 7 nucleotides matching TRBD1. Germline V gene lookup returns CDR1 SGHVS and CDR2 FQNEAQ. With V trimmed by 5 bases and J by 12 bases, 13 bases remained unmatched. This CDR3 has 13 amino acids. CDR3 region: CASSPGTDFQGYF. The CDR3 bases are TGTGCCAGCAGCCCCGGGACAGACTTCCAAGGGTACTTC.